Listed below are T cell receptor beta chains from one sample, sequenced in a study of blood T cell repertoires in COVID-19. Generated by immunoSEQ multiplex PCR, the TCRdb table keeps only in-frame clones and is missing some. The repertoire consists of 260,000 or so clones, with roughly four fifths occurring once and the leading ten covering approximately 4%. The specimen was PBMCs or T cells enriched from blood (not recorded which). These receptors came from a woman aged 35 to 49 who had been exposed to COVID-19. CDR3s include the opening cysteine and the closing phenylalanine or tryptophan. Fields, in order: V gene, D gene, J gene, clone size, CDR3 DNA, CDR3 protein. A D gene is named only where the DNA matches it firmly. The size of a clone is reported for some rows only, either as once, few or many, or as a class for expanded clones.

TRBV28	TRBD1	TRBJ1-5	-	TGTGCCAGCAGTTTAGTTTCAGGGGGCCAGCCCCAGCATTTT	CASSLVSGGQPQHF
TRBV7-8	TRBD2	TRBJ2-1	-	TGTGCCAGCAGCCCCAGGGGTAGCGGGGGTTACAATGAGCAGTTCTTC	CASSPRGSGGYNEQFF
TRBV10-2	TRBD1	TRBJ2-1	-	TGCGCCAGCAGTGAGTCTCGGGACAGGGATGAGTTCTTC	CASSESRDRDEFF
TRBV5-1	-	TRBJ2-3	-	TGCGCCAGCAGGACAGCTAGCACAGATACGCAGTATTTT	CASRTASTDTQYF
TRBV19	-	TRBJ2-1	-	TGTGCCAGTAGTATTTCGGTTTCCAATGAGCAGTTCTTC	CASSISVSNEQFF
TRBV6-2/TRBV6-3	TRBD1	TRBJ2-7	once	TGTGCCAGCAGTTACGGGACAGTGCTCTACGAGCAGTACTTC	CASSYGTVLYEQYF
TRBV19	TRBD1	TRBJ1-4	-	TGTGCCAGTAGTCCCTCTAGGTTTAGGGGGCATGAAAAACTGTTTTTT	CASSPSRFRGHEKLFF
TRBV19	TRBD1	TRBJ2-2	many	TGTGCCAGTAGTCACAGGGGTTCGGCCGGGGAGCTGTTTTTT	CASSHRGSAGELFF
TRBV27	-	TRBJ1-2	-	TGTGCCAGCAGTTTAGGCAGGAACTATGGCTACACCTTC	CASSLGRNYGYTF
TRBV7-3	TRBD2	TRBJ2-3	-	TGTGCCAGCAGCTTAACGTCGGGACTAGCATCAGATACGCAGTATTTT	CASSLTSGLASDTQYF
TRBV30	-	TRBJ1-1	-	TGTGCCTGGAGTTCTCCGGGCCCGGCGGGGGCTGAAGCTTTCTTT	CAWSSPGPAGAEAFF
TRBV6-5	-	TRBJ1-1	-	TGTGCCAGCAGGGCTAGGAACACTGAAGCTTTCTTT	CASRARNTEAFF
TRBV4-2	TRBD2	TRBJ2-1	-	TGTGCCAGCAGCCTTCAGACCGGGACTAGCGCCAATGAGCAGTTCTTC	CASSLQTGTSANEQFF
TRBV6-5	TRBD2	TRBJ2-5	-	TGTGCCAGCAGTTACGGGGGACTAGCGGGTGGAGAGACCCAGTACTTC	CASSYGGLAGGETQYF
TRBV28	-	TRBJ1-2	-	TGTGCCAGCAGCCGACAGGACTATGGCTACACCTTC	CASSRQDYGYTF